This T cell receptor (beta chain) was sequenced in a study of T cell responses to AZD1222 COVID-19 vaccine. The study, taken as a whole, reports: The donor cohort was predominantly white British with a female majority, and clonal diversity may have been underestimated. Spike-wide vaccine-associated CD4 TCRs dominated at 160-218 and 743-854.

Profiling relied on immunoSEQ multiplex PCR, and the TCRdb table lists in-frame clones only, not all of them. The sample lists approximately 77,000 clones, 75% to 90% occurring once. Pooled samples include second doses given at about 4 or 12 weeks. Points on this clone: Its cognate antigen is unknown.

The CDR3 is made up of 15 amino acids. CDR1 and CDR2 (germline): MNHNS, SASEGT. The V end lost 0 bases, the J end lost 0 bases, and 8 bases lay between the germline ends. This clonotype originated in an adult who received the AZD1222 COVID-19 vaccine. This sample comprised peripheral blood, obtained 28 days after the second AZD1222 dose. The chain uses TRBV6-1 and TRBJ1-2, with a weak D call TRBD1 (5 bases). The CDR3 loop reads CASSEARGSNYGYTF. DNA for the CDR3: TGTGCCAGCAGTGAAGCGCGGGGGTCTAACTATGGCTACACCTTC.